This TCR beta chain appears in the sequencing data of a study of blood T cell repertoires in COVID-19. Profiling relied on immunoSEQ multiplex PCR, and the TCRdb table lists in-frame clones only, not all of them. This sample carries more than 100,000 clones, roughly 89% of them seen once, and the ten largest clones take roughly 4%. Participant-reported clinical history was the basis for cohort assignment. Recovered status in Cohort 3 required two negative PCRs, clearance, or symptom resolution. Material for sequencing was PBMCs or T cells enriched from blood (not recorded which). This receptor was taken from a woman in her 30s who had recovered from COVID-19.

The DNA of the CDR3 is TGTGCCAGCAGCTTATCGACAGGATCTGGAAACACCATATATTTT. It specifies CASSLSTGSGNTIYF. The chain recombines TRBV7-6 with TRBJ1-3, with D possibly being TRBD1 (6 bases). The CDR3 has 15 amino acids. Per the germline V gene, CDR1 is SGHVS and CDR2 is FNYEAQ. Trimming cost V 2 bases and J 1 base, with 9 bases left between them.